The T cell receptor (beta chain) described here comes from a study of CD8+ T cells in alopecia areata. The study, taken as a whole, reports: Scalp clonality and expanded CD8+ clones among the top 100 were significantly decreased by tofacitinib.

Per germline, CDR1 ENHRY and CDR2 SYGVKD. J gave up 3 bases and V 6 bases, and 3 bases lay outside the gene matches. The CDR3 contains 13 residues. Following extraction, RNA underwent reverse transcription to cDNA, which served as the sequencing template. TCRdb's copy holds only in-frame clones and misses some; the assay was immunoSEQ multiplex PCR. The sample yields under 300,000 clones, 60% seen once. Treatment specified: oral pan-JAK inhibitor, 5-10 mg twice daily. Peripheral blood and lesional scalp punch biopsies were taken from alopecia areata patients. Comments on this clone: Its specificity is not known.

The chain employs TRBV10-3 and TRBJ2-5, with 8 bases identical to TRBD1. This material consisted of CD4+ T cells sorted from blood, taken around week 54, from a patient treated with tofacitinib. The TCR comes from a human donor with alopecia areata. The CDR3 protein is CAISRGLEETQYF. CDR3 DNA sequence: TGTGCCATCAGCAGGGGGCTCGAAGAGACCCAGTACTTC.